The clone carrying this TCR beta chain was observed a handful of times. Its antigen is undetermined. Primers: 60 Vbeta forward and 13 Jbeta reverse. Measured with immunoSEQ multiplex PCR; TCRdb has only the in-frame clones, and not every one. The sample includes about 110,000 clones, approximately 71% of them seen just once. This entry is derived from a study of cytomegalovirus exposure and HLA in healthy donors. General study findings and limits: Another analysis was done later, and it associated 16,951 TCR beta sequences with HLA alleles at 0.05 false discovery rate. With high specificity and sensitivity, the classifier reportedly diagnosed cytomegalovirus status.

V dropped 3 bases and J dropped 0 bases, with 11 bases sitting between them. The CDR3 length is 16 residues. The V gene's germline CDR1 is LNHDA and CDR2 SQIVND (reference sequence). V gene TRBV19 combines with J gene TRBJ1-4; D unresolved. Sequences were obtained from PBMCs. The receptor's source is a man aged 35 to 55 in good health and CMV-seronegative. The CDR3, as DNA: TGTGCCAGTAGTATTAGAGGGCTTGCAACTAATGAAAAACTGTTTTTT. Protein product: CASSIRGLATNEKLFF.